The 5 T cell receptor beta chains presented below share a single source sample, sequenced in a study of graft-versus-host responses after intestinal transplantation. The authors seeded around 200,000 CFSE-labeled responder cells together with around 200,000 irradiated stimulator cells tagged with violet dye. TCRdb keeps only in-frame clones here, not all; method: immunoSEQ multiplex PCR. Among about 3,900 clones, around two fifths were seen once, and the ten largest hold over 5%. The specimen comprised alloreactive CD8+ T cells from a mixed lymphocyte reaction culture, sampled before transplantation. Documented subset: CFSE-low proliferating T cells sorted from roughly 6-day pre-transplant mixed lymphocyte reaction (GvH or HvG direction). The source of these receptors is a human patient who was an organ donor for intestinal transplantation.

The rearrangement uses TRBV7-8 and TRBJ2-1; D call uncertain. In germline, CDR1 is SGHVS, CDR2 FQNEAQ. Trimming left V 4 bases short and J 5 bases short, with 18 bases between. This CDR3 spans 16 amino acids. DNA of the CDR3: TGTGCCAGCAGCTACTTCCCCCCGACTCTTGACAATGAGCAGTTCTTC. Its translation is CASSYFPPTLDNEQFF. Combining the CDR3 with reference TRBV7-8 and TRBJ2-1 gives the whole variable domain GAGVSQSPRYKVAKRGQDVALRCDPISGHVSLFWYQQALGQGPEFLTYFQNEAQLDKSGLPSDRFFAERPEGSVSTLKIQRTQQEDSAVYLCASSYFPPTLDNEQFFGPGTRLTVL.

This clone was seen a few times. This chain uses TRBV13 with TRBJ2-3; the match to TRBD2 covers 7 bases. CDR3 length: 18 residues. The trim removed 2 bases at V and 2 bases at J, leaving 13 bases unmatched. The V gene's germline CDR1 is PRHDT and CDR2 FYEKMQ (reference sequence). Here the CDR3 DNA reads TGTGCCAGCAGCTTATGGGGTTTCGGGGGAGGGCCCACAGATACGCAGTATTTT. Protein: CASSLWGFGGGPTDTQYF.

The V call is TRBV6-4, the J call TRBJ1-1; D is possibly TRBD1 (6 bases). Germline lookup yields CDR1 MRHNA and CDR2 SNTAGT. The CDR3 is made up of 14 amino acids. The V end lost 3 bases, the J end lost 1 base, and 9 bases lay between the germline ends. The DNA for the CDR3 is TGTGCCAGCAGTGATGGCAGGGGGAACACTGAAGCTTTCTTT. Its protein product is CASSDGRGNTEAFF.

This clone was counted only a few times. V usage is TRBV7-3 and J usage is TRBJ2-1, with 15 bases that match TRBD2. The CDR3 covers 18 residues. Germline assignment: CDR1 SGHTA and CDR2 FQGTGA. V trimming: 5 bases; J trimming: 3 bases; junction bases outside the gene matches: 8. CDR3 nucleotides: TGTGCCAGCAGCCCGGGGGGACTAGCGGGAGGTTTCTACAATGAGCAGTTCTTC. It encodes CASSPGGLAGGFYNEQFF.

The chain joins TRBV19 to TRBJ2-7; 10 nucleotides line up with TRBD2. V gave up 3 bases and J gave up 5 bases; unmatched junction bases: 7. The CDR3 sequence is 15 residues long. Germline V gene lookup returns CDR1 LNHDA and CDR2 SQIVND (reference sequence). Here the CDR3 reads CASSIMASGSNEQYF. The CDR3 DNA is TGTGCCAGTAGTATTATGGCTAGCGGGAGCAACGAGCAGTACTTC.